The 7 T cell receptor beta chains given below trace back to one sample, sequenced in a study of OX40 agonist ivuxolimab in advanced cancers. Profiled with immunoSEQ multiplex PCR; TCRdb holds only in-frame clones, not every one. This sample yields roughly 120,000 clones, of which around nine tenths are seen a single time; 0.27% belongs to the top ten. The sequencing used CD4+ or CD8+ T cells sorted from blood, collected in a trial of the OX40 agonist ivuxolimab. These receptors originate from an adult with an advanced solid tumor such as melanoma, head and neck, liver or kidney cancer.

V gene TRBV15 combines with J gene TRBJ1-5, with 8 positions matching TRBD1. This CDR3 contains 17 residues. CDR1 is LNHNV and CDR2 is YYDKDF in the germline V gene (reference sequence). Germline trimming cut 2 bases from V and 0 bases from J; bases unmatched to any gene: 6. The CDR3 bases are TGTGCCACCAGCAGAATACCGGGACAGGTTAGCAATCAGCCCCAGCATTTT. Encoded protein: CATSRIPGQVSNQPQHF.

CDR3 DNA sequence: TGTGCCAGCAGCCGACAGCGCCAAGAGACCCAGTACTTC. As protein: CASSRQRQETQYF. The genes are TRBV7-2 and TRBJ2-5; tentatively, D is TRBD1 (5 bases). Per the germline V gene, CDR1 is SGHTA and CDR2 is FQGNSA. The CDR3 covers 13 residues. The germline V and J ends were trimmed by 5 bases and 1 base, with 8 bases remaining between them.

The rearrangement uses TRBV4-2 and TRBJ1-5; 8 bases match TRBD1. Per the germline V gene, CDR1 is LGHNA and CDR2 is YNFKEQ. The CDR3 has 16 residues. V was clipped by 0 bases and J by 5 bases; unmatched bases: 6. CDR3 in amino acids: CASSQDPQGADQPQHF. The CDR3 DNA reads TGTGCCAGCAGCCAAGACCCTCAGGGGGCGGATCAGCCCCAGCATTTT.

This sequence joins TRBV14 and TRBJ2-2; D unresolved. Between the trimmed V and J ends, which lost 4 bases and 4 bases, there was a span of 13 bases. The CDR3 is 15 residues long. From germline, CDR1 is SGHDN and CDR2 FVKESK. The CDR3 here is CASSRNQGSTGELFF. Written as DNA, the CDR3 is TGTGCCAGCAGCCGAAATCAAGGGTCCACCGGGGAGCTGTTTTTT.

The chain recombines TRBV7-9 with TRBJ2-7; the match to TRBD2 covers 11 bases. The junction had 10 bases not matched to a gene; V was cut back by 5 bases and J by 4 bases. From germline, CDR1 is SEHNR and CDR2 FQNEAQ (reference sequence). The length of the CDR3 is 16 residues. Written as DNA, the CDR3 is TGTGCCAGCAGCCTCGGGATAACTAGCGGGAGTTACGAGCAGTACTTC. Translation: CASSLGITSGSYEQYF.

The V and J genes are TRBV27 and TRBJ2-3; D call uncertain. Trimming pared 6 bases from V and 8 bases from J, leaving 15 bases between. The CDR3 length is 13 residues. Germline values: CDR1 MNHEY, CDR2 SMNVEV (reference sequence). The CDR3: CASSSIRWGTQYF. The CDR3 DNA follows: TGTGCCAGCAGCTCTATTAGATGGGGTACGCAGTATTTT.

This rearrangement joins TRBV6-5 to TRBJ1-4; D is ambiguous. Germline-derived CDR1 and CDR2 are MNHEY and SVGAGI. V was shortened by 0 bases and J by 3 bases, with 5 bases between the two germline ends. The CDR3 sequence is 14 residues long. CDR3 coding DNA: TGTGCCAGCAGTTACTCGATGGCTAATGAAAAACTGTTTTTT. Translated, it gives CASSYSMANEKLFF.